These T cell receptor beta chains were read from a single sample in a study of spatial heterogeneity in lung cancer. In TCRdb, the 5' RACE reads were re-called with MiXCR into one record per CDR3 protein. Of around 120,000 distinct CDR3 sequences in the sample, 12% were seen once. The sample here was PBMCs, taken at follow-up. These receptors all come from a male donor with early-stage non-small cell lung cancer. Each CDR3 is given with its conserved first and last residue. D genes are given only for firm matches. Only part of the rows carry a size: once, few, many, or a class if the clone is expanded.

few	TRBD1	16	TRBV18	TRBJ2-3	TGTGCCAGCTCACTTCGGACAGGGGGCAGGACAGATACGCAGTATTTT	CASSLRTGGRTDTQYF
.	.	16	TRBV24-1	TRBJ1-5	TGTGCCACCAGTGACTCGGGCAGGGCGAGCAATCAGCCCCAGCATTTT	CATSDSGRASNQPQHF
.	.	13	TRBV10-3	TRBJ2-7	TGTGCCATCAGTGAGGGTCCTTCCTACGAGCAGTACTTC	CAISEGPSYEQYF
few	TRBD1	16	TRBV12-3/TRBV12-4	TRBJ2-7	TGTGCCAGCAGTAACCAATGGGACAGTTATTACTACGAGCAGTACTTC	CASSNQWDSYYYEQYF
.	.	13	TRBV29-1	TRBJ1-5	TGCAGCGTTCGCGTAAATAGCAATCAGCCCCAGCATTTT	CSVRVNSNQPQHF
few	.	17	TRBV7-9	TRBJ1-6	TGTGCCAGCAGCCCTTTCCGACAGATCGGGGAGATTTCACCCCTCCACTTT	CASSPFRQIGEISPLHF
.	.	14	TRBV6-5	TRBJ1-6	TGTGCCAGCAGTTACTCGAGGGGCCTGGGAACCCTCCACTTT	CASSYSRGLGTLHF
few	TRBD1	13	TRBV7-3	TRBJ1-2	TGTGCCAGCAGCCGGACAGGGTTTAGTGGCTACACCTTC	CASSRTGFSGYTF
.	TRBD2	17	TRBV6-5	TRBJ2-1	TGTGCCAGCAGTTACCGGTCTAGCGGGCGGCCAGGGAATGAGCAGTTCTTC	CASSYRSSGRPGNEQFF
.	.	14	TRBV18	TRBJ2-7	TGTGCCAGCTCCCAGGATTCTGGGGCCTACGAGCAGTACTTC	CASSQDSGAYEQYF
few	TRBD2	12	TRBV20-1	TRBJ2-7	TGCAGCCTAGCGGGGGACCACTACGAGCAGTACTTC	CSLAGDHYEQYF
many	TRBD1	15	TRBV28	TRBJ1-4	TGTGCCAGCAGTCCTACAGGGGTTTCTAATGAAAAACTGTTTTTT	CASSPTGVSNEKLFF
few	TRBD1	14	TRBV4-1	TRBJ2-5	TGCGCCAGCAGCCTGGGACAGCCGCGCGAGACCCAGTACTTC	CASSLGQPRETQYF
few	.	15	TRBV5-1	TRBJ2-3	TGCGCCAGCAGCCCTGTCGGGGGGCGGGGAGATACGCAGTATTTT	CASSPVGGRGDTQYF
many	TRBD2	15	TRBV2	TRBJ2-1	TGTGCCAGCAGTGTTACTAGCGGGGGAAGCGGTGAGCAGTTCTTC	CASSVTSGGSGEQFF
many	.	15	TRBV4-1	TRBJ2-1	TGCGCCAGCAGCCCCCTACCGAGTAGATACAATGAGCAGTTCTTC	CASSPLPSRYNEQFF
.	.	16	TRBV5-4	TRBJ2-1	TGTGCCAGCAGCCCCTTGACTCCGAGCTCCTACAATGAGCAGTTCTTC	CASSPLTPSSYNEQFF
few	.	15	TRBV5-5	TRBJ2-3	TGTGCCAGCAGTCCCAGTCCCTGGCGGACAGATACGCAGTATTTT	CASSPSPWRTDTQYF
many	TRBD1	16	TRBV10-3	TRBJ2-3	TGTGCCATCAGTGAGATGGACAGGGGAAGCACAGATACGCAGTATTTT	CAISEMDRGSTDTQYF
few	TRBD1	15	TRBV12-3/TRBV12-4	TRBJ1-3	TGTGCCAGCAGTCCCAGACAGGGGGGTTCCGACACCATATATTTT	CASSPRQGGSDTIYF
.	TRBD1	15	TRBV7-3	TRBJ2-2	TGTGCCAGCAGCTCGGGACAGGGTAAAGGCGGGGAGCTGTTTTTT	CASSSGQGKGGELFF
many	TRBD1	12	TRBV20-1	TRBJ1-6	TGCAGTGCCAAGACAGGGGATTCACCCCTCCACTTT	CSAKTGDSPLHF
.	TRBD2	15	TRBV25-1	TRBJ2-3	TGTGCCAGCAGTAGGACTAGCGGGGCCACAGATACGCAGTATTTT	CASSRTSGATDTQYF
many	.	15	TRBV27	TRBJ2-1	TGTGCCAGCAGTTTAACCTACTTCGGTTACAATGAGCAGTTCTTC	CASSLTYFGYNEQFF